The text below deals with one T cell receptor (beta chain). This sample is drawn from a study of blood T cell repertoires in COVID-19. As for the study in general: Symptom resolution, clearance, or two negative PCRs marked the recovered donors of Cohort 3. Acute-phase and convalescent COVID-19 samples originated in the United States, Italy and Spain.

The data were produced by immunoSEQ multiplex PCR, yet TCRdb's version contains in-frame clones alone and is incomplete. This table has around 360,000 clones, more than 70% appearing once. Material for sequencing was PBMCs or T cells enriched from blood (not recorded which). The sequence was collected from a man aged 40-50 years in a cohort exposed to, infected with or recovered from COVID-19 (not recorded which).

CDR3 region: CASRSSGTKNTEAFF. In DNA form, the CDR3 reads TGTGCCAGCAGGTCCTCCGGGACAAAAAACACTGAAGCTTTCTTT. The chain joins TRBV2 to TRBJ1-1, with TRBD1 as a possible D gene (6 bases). The V end lost 6 bases, the J end lost 2 bases, and 16 bases lay between the germline ends. This CDR3 has 15 residues. Germline CDR1 is SNHLY and CDR2 is FYNNEI.